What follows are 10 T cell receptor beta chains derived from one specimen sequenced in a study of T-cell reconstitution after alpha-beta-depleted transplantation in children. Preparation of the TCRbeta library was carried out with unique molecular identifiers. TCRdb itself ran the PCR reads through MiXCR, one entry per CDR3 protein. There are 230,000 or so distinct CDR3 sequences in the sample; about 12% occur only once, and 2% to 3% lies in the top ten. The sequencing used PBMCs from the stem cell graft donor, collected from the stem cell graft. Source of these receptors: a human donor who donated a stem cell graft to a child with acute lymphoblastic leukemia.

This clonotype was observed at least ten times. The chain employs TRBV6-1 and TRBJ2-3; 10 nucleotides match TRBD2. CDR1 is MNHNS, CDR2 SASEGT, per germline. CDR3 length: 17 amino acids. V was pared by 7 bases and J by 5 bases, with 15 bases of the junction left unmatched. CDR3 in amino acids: CASTYSAASGRLDTQYF. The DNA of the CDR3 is TGTGCCAGCACATATTCGGCGGCTAGCGGGAGATTAGATACGCAGTATTTT.

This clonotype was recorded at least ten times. DNA for the CDR3: TGCGCCAGCAGCTTGGACAGGGTCGGGACAGATACGCAGTATTTT. It translates to CASSLDRVGTDTQYF. V usage is TRBV5-1 and J usage is TRBJ2-3, with a weak D call TRBD1 (6 bases). V dropped 0 bases and J dropped 3 bases, with 11 bases sitting between them. This CDR3 comprises 15 residues. Germline V gives CDR1 SGHRS, CDR2 YFSETQ. The variable domain in full, with the rest retrieved from reference TRBV5-1 and TRBJ2-3, is KAGVTQTPRYLIKTRGQQVTLSCSPISGHRSVSWYQQTPGQGLQFLFEYFSETQRNKGNFPGRFSGRQFSNSRSEMNVSTLELGDSALYLCASSLDRVGTDTQYFGPGTRLTVL.

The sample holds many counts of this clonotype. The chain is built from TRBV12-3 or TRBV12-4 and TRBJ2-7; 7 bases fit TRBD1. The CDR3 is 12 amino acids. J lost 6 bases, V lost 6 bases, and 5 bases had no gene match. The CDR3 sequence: CASSPGGGEQYF. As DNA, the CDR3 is TGTGCCAGCAGCCCAGGGGGTGGCGAGCAGTACTTC.

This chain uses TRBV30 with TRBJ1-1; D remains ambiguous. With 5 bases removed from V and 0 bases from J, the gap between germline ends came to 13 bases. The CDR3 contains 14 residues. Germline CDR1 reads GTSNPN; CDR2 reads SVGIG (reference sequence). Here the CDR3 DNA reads TGTGCCTGGTCTCGGCGGTTCATGAACACTGAAGCTTTCTTT. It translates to CAWSRRFMNTEAFF.

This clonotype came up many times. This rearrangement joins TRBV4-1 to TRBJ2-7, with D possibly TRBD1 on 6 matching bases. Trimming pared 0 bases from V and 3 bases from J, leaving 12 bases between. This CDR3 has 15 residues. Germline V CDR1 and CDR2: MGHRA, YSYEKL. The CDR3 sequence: CASSQDLRGIYEQYF. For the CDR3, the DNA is TGCGCCAGCAGCCAAGACTTAAGGGGGATCTACGAGCAGTACTTC.

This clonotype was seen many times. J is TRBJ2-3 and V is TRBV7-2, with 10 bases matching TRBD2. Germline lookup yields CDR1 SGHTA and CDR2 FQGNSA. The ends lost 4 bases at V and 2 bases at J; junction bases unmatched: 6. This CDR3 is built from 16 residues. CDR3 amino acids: CASSSTSGTVTDTQYF. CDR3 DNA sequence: TGTGCCAGCAGCTCTACTAGCGGGACCGTCACAGATACGCAGTATTTT.

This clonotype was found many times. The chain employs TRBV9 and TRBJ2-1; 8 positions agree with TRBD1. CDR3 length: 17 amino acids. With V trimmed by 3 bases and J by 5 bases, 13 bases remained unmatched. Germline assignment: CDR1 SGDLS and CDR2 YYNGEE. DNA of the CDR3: TGTGCCAGCAGCGCGACCCTTTGGACAGGGTACAACAATGAGCAGTTCTTC. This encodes CASSATLWTGYNNEQFF.

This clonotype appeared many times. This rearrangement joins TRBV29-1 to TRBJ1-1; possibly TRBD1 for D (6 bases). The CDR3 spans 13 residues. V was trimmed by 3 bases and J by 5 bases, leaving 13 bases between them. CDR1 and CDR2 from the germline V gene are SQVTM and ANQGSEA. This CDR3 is CSVDRGGGTEAFF. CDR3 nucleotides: TGCAGCGTTGACAGGGGTGGAGGAACTGAAGCTTTCTTT.

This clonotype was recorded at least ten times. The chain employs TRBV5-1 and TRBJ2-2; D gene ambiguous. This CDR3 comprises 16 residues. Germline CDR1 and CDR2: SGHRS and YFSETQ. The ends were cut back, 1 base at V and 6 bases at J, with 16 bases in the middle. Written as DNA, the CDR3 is TGCGCCAGCAGCTTGACCTTAAAAGGGATTTCCGGGGAGCTGTTTTTT. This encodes CASSLTLKGISGELFF.

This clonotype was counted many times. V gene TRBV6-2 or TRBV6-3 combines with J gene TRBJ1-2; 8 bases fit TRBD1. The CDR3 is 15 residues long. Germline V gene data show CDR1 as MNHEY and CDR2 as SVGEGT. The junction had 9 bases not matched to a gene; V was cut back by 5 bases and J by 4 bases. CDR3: CASSDPTGDPYGYTF. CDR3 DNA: TGTGCCAGCAGTGACCCGACAGGGGATCCCTATGGCTACACCTTC.